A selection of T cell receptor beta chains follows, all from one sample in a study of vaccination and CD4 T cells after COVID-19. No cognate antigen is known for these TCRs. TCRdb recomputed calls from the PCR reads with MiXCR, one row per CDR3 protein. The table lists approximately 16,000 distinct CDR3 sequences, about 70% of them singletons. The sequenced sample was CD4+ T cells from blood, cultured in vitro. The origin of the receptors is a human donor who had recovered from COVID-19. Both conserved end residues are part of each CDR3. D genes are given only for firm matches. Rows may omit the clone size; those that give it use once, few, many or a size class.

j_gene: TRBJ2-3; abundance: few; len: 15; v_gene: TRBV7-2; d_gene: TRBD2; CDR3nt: TGTGCCAGCAGCGCCATGGGGGGAGGGCTAAATACGCAGTATTTT; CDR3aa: CASSAMGGGLNTQYF
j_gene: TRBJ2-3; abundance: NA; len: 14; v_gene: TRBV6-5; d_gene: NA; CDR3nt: TGTGCCAGCAGTTACACCATATCCACAGATACGCAGTATTTT; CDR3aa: CASSYTISTDTQYF
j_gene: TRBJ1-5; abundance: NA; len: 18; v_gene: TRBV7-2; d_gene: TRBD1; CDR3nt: TGTGCCAGCAGCCTGGGACAGGGGACGGGGTATAGCAATCAGCCCCAGCATTTT; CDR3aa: CASSLGQGTGYSNQPQHF
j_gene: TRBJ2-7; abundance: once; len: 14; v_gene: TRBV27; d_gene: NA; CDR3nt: TGTGCCAGCAGTCCCAGGGGCAGAACCTACGAGCAGTACTTC; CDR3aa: CASSPRGRTYEQYF
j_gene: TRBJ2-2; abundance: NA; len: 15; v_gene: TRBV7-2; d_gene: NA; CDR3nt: TGTGCCAGCAGCTTAGCGCTCAGGAACACCGGGGAGCTGTTTTTT; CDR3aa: CASSLALRNTGELFF
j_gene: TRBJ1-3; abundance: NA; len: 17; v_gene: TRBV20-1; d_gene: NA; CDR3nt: TGCAGTGCTAGAGCAGGGGCCGCCAGAAACTCTGGAAACACCATATATTTT; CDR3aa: CSARAGAARNSGNTIYF
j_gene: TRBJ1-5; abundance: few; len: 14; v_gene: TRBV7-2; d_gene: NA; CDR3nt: TGTGCCAGCAGCTTAGGGAACCCGAATCAGCCCCAGCATTTT; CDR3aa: CASSLGNPNQPQHF
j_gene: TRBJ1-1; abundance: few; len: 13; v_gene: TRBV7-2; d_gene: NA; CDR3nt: TGTGCCAGCAGCTCGGTGACAGGATTCGGAGCTTTCTTT; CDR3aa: CASSSVTGFGAFF
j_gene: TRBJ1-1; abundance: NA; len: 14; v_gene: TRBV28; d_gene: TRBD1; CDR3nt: TGTGCCATCGCGGGACAGGGGGTCGGCGCTGAAGCTTTCTTT; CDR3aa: CAIAGQGVGAEAFF
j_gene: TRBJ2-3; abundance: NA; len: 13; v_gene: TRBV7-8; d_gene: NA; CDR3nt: TGTGCCAGCAGCTGGGCTGGGCCAGATACGCAGTATTTT; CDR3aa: CASSWAGPDTQYF
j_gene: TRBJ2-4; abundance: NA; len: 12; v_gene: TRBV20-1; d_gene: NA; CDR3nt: TGCAGTGAACAGATAGCCAAAAACATTCAGTACTTC; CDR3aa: CSEQIAKNIQYF
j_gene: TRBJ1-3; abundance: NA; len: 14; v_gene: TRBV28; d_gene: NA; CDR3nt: TGTGCCAGCAGTTTGTCACAGCCTGGAAACACCATATATTTT; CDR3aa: CASSLSQPGNTIYF
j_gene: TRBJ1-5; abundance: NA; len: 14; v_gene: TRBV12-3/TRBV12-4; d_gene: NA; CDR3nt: TGTGCCAGCAGTTTAAAATCCGGGGATCAGCCCCAGCATTTT; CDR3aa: CASSLKSGDQPQHF
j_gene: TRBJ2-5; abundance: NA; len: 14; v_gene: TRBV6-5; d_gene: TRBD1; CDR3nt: TGTGCCAGCAGTTGGGACAGGGGGAGGGAGACCCAGTACTTC; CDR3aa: CASSWDRGRETQYF
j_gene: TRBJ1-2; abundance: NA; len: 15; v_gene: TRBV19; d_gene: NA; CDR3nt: TGTGCCAGTCACAGGGACCACATTTTTAACTATGGCTACACCTTC; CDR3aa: CASHRDHIFNYGYTF
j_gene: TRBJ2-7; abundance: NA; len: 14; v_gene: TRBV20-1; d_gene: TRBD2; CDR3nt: TGCAGTGCTACGGGACTAGCGGGAGGTCACGAGCAGTACTTC; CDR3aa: CSATGLAGGHEQYF
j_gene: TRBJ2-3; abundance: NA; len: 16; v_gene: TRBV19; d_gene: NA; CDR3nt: TGTGCCAGTAGTATAGAGGAAAGAACAGGCACAGATACGCAGTATTTT; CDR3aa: CASSIEERTGTDTQYF
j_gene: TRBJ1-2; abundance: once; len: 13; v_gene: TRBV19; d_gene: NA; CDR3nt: TGTGCCAGTAGTATAACACAGGGCTATGGCTACACCTTC; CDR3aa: CASSITQGYGYTF
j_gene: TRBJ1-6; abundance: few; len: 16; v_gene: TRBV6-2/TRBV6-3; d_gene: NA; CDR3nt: TGTGCCAGCAGTTACCGCCGGGGGTTTGATAATTCACCCCTCCACTTT; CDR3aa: CASSYRRGFDNSPLHF
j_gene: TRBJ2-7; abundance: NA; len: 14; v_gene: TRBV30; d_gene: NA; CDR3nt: TGTGCCTGGAGTCCCCTAGCTTCTCCCTACGAGCAGTACTTC; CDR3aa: CAWSPLASPYEQYF
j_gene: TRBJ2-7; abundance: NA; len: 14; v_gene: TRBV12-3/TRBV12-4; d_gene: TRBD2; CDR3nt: TGTGCCAGCAGTTTAGCGGGAGGGCCGGGCGAGCAGTACTTC; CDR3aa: CASSLAGGPGEQYF
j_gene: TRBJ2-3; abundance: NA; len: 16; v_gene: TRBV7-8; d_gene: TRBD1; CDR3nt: TGTGCCAGCAGCCTCACCGGGACAGGGCGCACAGATACGCAGTATTTT; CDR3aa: CASSLTGTGRTDTQYF
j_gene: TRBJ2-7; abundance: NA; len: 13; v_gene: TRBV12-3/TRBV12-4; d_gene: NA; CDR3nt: TGTGCCAGCAGTCGCAGGGCCTCTGGGGAGCAGTACTTC; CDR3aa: CASSRRASGEQYF
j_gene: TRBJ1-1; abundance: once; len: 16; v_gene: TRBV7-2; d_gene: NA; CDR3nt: TGTGCCAGCAGCCACATGAAGGGGGGGTGGAACACTGAAGCTTTCTTT; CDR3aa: CASSHMKGGWNTEAFF
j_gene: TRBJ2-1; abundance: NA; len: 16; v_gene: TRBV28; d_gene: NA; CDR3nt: TGTGCCAGCAACCCCCTCGGACGGCCGAAGGACAATGAGCAGTTCTTC; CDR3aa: CASNPLGRPKDNEQFF
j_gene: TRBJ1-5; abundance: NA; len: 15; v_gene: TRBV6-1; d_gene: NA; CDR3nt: TGTGCCAGCAACCCAACAGGGAATAGCAATCAGCCCCAGCATTTT; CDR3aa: CASNPTGNSNQPQHF
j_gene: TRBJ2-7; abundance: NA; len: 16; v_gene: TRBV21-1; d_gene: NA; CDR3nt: TGTGCCAGCAGCAAACCGGGGGGGACAGAAGCCTACGAGCAGTACTTC; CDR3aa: CASSKPGGTEAYEQYF
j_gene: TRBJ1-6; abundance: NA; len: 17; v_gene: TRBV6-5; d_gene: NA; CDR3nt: TGTGCCAGCAGTTACCAAGGTGGGGGTAGGAATAATTCACCCCTCCACTTT; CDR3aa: CASSYQGGGRNNSPLHF
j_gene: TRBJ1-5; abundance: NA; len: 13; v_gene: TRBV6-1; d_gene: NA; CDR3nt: TGTGCCAGCAGTCCAATGCCGCTGAGTAACCAGCATTTT; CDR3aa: CASSPMPLSNQHF
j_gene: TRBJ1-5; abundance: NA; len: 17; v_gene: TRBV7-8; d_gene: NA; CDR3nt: TGTGCCAGCAGCTATTGGGGCGGTTACGGTGGCGGTCAGCCCCAGCATTTT; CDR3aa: CASSYWGGYGGGQPQHF
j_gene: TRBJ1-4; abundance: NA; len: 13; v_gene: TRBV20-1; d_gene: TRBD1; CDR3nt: TGCAGTGCTAGCGACAGGGCGAACGAAAAACTGTTTTTT; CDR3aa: CSASDRANEKLFF
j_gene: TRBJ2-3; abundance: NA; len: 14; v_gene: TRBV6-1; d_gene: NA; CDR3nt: TGTGCCAGCAGGAGGGTGGGAGCCACAGATACGCAGTATTTT; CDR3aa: CASRRVGATDTQYF
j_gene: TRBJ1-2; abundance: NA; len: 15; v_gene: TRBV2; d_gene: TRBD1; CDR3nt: TGTGCCAGCAGTGAAAGGACAGGCCAGAACTATGGCTACACCTTC; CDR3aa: CASSERTGQNYGYTF
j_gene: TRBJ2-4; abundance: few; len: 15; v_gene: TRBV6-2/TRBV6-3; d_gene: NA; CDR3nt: TGTGCCAGCAGGACCTACCTCGGAGGGGCGAACATTCAGTACTTC; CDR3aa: CASRTYLGGANIQYF